A selection of T cell receptor beta chains follows, all from one sample in a study of blood T cell repertoires in COVID-19. Sequencing was performed with immunoSEQ multiplex PCR; in TCRdb, only in-frame clones are kept and a portion is missing. The sample has almost 300,000 clones, over 85% seen once; the top ten hold around 10%. The sequenced material came from peripheral blood. These receptors came from a woman aged 30 to 39 with COVID-19, enrolled during active disease. Both conserved end residues are part of each CDR3. A D gene is named only where the DNA matches it firmly. Size values are once, few and many counts, or a class for expanded clones, and some rows have none.

V gene	D gene	J gene	clone size	CDR3 protein	CDR3 DNA
TRBV27	-	TRBJ1-2	once	CASSPDPTGALNNTF	TGTGCCAGCAGTCCCGACCCGACCGGAGCATTAAATAACACCTTC
TRBV9	-	TRBJ2-3	-	CASSVRGAGSTDTQYF	TGTGCCAGCAGCGTACGGGGGGCGGGAAGCACAGATACGCAGTATTTT
TRBV3-1/TRBV3-2	TRBD2	TRBJ2-7	-	CASSQVAAGSYEQYF	TGTGCCAGCAGCCAAGTCGCAGCGGGATCCTACGAGCAGTACTTC
TRBV18	TRBD2	TRBJ2-4	once	CASSPPGGVTGAKNIQYF	TGTGCCAGCTCACCACCGGGAGGGGTTACAGGAGCCAAAAACATTCAGTACTTC
TRBV5-1	TRBD2	TRBJ2-1	-	CASSSGTSSYNEQFF	TGCGCCAGCAGCTCCGGGACTAGCTCCTACAATGAGCAGTTCTTC
TRBV6-1	TRBD1	TRBJ1-2	-	CASSEGYQGQRGYTF	TGTGCCAGCAGTGAAGGATATCAGGGACAGCGGGGCTACACCTTC
TRBV6-1	-	TRBJ1-4	-	CASSETWGGEKLFF	TGTGCCAGCAGTGAAACTTGGGGGGGTGAAAAACTGTTTTTT
TRBV5-1	-	TRBJ2-7	-	CASSLGQGRQYF	TGCGCCAGCAGCTTGGGGCAGGGGAGACAGTACTTC
TRBV18	-	TRBJ2-2	-	CASSPPQGAGELFF	TGTGCCAGCTCACCACCACAGGGCGCCGGGGAGCTGTTTTTT
TRBV5-1	-	TRBJ2-5	-	CASSLPQGGQETQYF	TGCGCCAGCAGCTTACCTCAGGGAGGACAAGAGACCCAGTACTTC
TRBV5-5	-	TRBJ1-2	-	CASSLGSYGYTF	TGTGCCAGCAGCCTTGGGAGCTATGGCTACACCTTC
TRBV24-1	-	TRBJ1-2	-	CATSDQHTGNYGYTF	TGTGCCACCAGTGATCAACATACAGGGAACTATGGCTACACCTTC
TRBV6-5	TRBD2	TRBJ2-3	-	CASSKGLAAADTQYF	TGTGCCAGCAGTAAGGGACTAGCGGCGGCAGATACGCAGTATTTT
TRBV6-5	TRBD1	TRBJ2-6	-	CASRQGASGANVLTF	TGTGCCAGCAGGCAGGGGGCCTCTGGGGCCAACGTCCTGACTTTC
TRBV7-9	-	TRBJ2-5	-	CASSRDSEETQYF	TGTGCCAGCAGCCGGGACTCTGAGGAGACCCAGTACTTC
TRBV28	TRBD2	TRBJ2-3	-	CASSSPGLALTDTQYF	TGTGCCAGCAGTTCCCCGGGACTAGCCCTCACAGATACGCAGTATTTT
TRBV25-1	-	TRBJ2-1	-	CASPRAEAGGGSYNEQFF	TGTGCCAGCCCCCGGGCGGAGGCCGGGGGTGGGTCCTACAATGAGCAGTTCTTC
TRBV5-1	-	TRBJ1-2	once	CASSLYGGARGYTF	TGCGCCAGCAGCTTGTATGGGGGGGCGCGAGGCTACACCTTC
TRBV2	TRBD2	TRBJ2-3	-	CASSEAVTSGGLSSTDTQYF	TGTGCCAGCAGTGAAGCCGTGACTAGCGGGGGGCTATCTAGCACAGATACGCAGTATTTT
TRBV29-1	TRBD1	TRBJ1-1	few	CASTGGGEAFF	TGCGCGAGTACAGGGGGCGGTGAAGCTTTCTTT
TRBV19	-	TRBJ1-2	once	CASSTDIFNYGYTF	TGTGCCAGTAGTACGGACATTTTCAACTATGGCTACACCTTC
TRBV5-4	TRBD1	TRBJ1-2	-	CASSPGQGRLNYGYTF	TGTGCCAGCAGCCCTGGACAGGGTCGCCTCAACTATGGCTACACCTTC
TRBV6-5	TRBD1	TRBJ2-2	-	CASGDRPNTGELFF	TGTGCCAGCGGGGACAGGCCGAACACCGGGGAGCTGTTTTTT
TRBV6-1	-	TRBJ2-1	-	CASSGATGRLGNEQFF	TGTGCCAGCAGTGGGGCGACAGGCCGACTTGGCAATGAGCAGTTCTTC
TRBV4-1	TRBD1	TRBJ1-2	-	CASSQKTGVVYGYTF	TGCGCCAGCAGCCAAAAGACAGGGGTTGTGTATGGCTACACCTTC
TRBV30	TRBD1	TRBJ1-1	-	CAWRERQGRTEAFF	TGTGCCTGGAGAGAGAGACAGGGCAGAACTGAAGCTTTCTTT
TRBV19	-	TRBJ2-2	-	CASSTPGGELFF	TGTGCCAGTAGTACCCCCGGGGGGGAGCTGTTTTTT
TRBV28	TRBD2	TRBJ2-1	once	CASRGGGSHNEQFF	TGTGCCAGCAGGGGCGGGGGTTCCCACAATGAGCAGTTCTTC
TRBV27	-	TRBJ1-3	-	CASSSHSSGNTIYF	TGTGCCAGCAGTTCCCACTCGTCCGGAAACACCATATATTTT
TRBV6-5	-	TRBJ1-6	-	CASSYSAGWNSPLHF	TGTGCCAGCAGTTACTCAGCAGGGTGGAATTCACCCCTCCACTTT
TRBV19	-	TRBJ2-1	-	CASSFSRNEQFF	TGTGCCTCCTCTTTTAGTCGAAATGAGCAGTTCTTC
TRBV10-2	TRBD1	TRBJ1-1	-	CASSRPGGEKAFF	TGCGCCAGCAGTAGACCAGGGGGCGAGAAAGCTTTCTTT
TRBV19	TRBD1	TRBJ1-1	-	CASSIVAGGGTEAFF	TGTGCCAGTAGTATAGTCGCAGGGGGAGGAACTGAAGCTTTCTTT
TRBV24-1	TRBD1	TRBJ1-2	once	CATSGTGGEMDYGYTF	TGTGCCACCTCAGGGACAGGGGGCGAAATGGACTATGGCTACACCTTC
TRBV29-1	-	TRBJ2-3	-	CSVTVVISTDTQYF	TGCAGCGTTACCGTAGTGATCAGCACAGATACGCAGTATTTT
TRBV25-1	TRBD1	TRBJ1-1	-	CASSEPGQGDTEAFF	TGTGCCAGCAGTGAGCCGGGACAGGGGGACACTGAAGCTTTCTTT
TRBV19	-	TRBJ1-2	-	CASSWTVASNYGYTF	TGTGCCAGTAGTTGGACAGTCGCTTCTAACTATGGCTACACCTTC
TRBV18	-	TRBJ2-5	-	CASSPPEIQETQYF	TGTGCCAGCTCACCACCGGAGATCCAAGAGACCCAGTACTTC
TRBV11-2	TRBD1	TRBJ2-2	-	CASSQTGGYTGELFF	TGTGCCAGCAGCCAGACAGGGGGCTATACCGGGGAGCTGTTTTTT
TRBV24-1	-	TRBJ2-1	-	CATSKQGRSEQFF	TGTGCCACCAGTAAGCAGGGTAGGAGTGAGCAGTTCTTC
TRBV4-1	-	TRBJ1-1	-	CASSHHIGTEAFF	TGCGCCAGCAGCCACCATATCGGCACTGAAGCTTTCTTT
TRBV3-1/TRBV3-2	-	TRBJ1-5	-	CASSSGLYSNQPQHF	TGTGCCAGCAGCTCGGGACTTTATAGCAATCAGCCCCAGCATTTT
TRBV25-1	-	TRBJ1-6	-	CASSNTGTYNSPLHF	TGTGCCAGCAGTAATACAGGGACCTATAATTCACCCCTCCACTTT
TRBV11-2	TRBD1	TRBJ1-2	once	CASSFTTGSGYGYTF	TGTGCCAGCAGCTTTACGACAGGGTCGGGCTATGGCTACACCTTC
TRBV14	-	TRBJ2-7	once	CASSQTWVLNPDEQYF	TGTGCCAGCAGCCAAACCTGGGTACTAAACCCGGACGAGCAGTACTTC
TRBV5-4	-	TRBJ1-2	-	CASSPTGGGGGYGYTF	TGTGCCAGCAGCCCAACGGGGGGAGGAGGAGGGTATGGCTACACCTTC
TRBV4-1	-	TRBJ2-3	-	CASRPQPRLGSGTDTQYF	TGCGCCAGCAGACCTCAACCGCGACTAGGGTCGGGCACAGATACGCAGTATTTT
TRBV11-2	TRBD1	TRBJ1-5	once	CASSRGQGSNQPQHF	TGTGCCAGCAGCCGGGGACAGGGGAGCAATCAGCCCCAGCATTTT
TRBV28	TRBD2	TRBJ2-5	-	CASSSGGARETQYF	TGTGCCAGCAGTTCCGGGGGGGCCCGGGAGACCCAGTACTTC
TRBV5-1	TRBD1	TRBJ1-2	-	CASRPGPTGGSGYGYTF	TGCGCCAGCAGGCCAGGTCCGACAGGGGGCTCGGGCTATGGCTACACCTTC
TRBV15	TRBD2	TRBJ2-7	-	CATSRDLAVYEQYF	TGTGCCACCAGCAGAGATCTAGCGGTCTACGAGCAGTACTTC
TRBV5-1	-	TRBJ2-5	-	CASSLASSEGETQYF	TGCGCCAGCAGCTTGGCTTCTAGCGAGGGAGAGACCCAGTACTTC
TRBV2	TRBD1	TRBJ1-6	-	CASSPGQPRESLHF	TGTGCCAGCAGTCCGGGACAGCCCCGGGAGTCCCTCCACTTT